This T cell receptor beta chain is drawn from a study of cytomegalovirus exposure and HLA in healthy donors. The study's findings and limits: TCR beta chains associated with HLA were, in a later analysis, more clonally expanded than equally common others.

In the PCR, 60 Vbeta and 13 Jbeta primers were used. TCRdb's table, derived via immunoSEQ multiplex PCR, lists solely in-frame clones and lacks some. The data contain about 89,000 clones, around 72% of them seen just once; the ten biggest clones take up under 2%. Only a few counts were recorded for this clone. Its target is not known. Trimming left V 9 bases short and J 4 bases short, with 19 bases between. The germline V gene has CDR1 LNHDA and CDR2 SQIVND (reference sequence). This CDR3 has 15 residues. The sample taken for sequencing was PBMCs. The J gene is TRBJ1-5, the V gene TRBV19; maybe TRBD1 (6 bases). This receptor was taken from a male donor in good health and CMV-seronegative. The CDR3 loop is CASLTRGFSNQPQHF. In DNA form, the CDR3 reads TGTGCCAGCCTGACGAGGGGGTTTTCTAATCAGCCCCAGCATTTT.